This T cell receptor (beta chain) was recorded in a study of T and B cells in COVID-19 patients. Overall study: Active-infection patients were older, median approximately 68 years, than recovered patients, median about 34 years. In the active-infection cohort, about 90% of the 20 patients had comorbidities linked to unfavorable COVID-19 outcome.

Findings and caveats of the study: Patients with COVID-19 reportedly showed strongly skewed T cell receptor beta variable and joining gene usage.

This clonotype qualifies as medium-sized (0.01 to 0.1%). What it binds is unknown. The CDR3 has 15 amino acids. The V gene's germline CDR1 is SQVTM and CDR2 ANQGSEA. Trimming left V 6 bases short and J 2 bases short, with 16 bases between. Each TRB amplification used roughly 230-550 ng of genomic DNA from blood. Multiplex PCR with BIOMED2 TRB-A/B primer pools amplified TRB rearrangements. TCRdb re-analysed the multiplex PCR reads in MiXCR, keeping a single row per CDR3 protein. The data show 6,000 to 7,500 distinct CDR3 sequences, under 35% seen once. The specimen was blood. The chain couples TRBV29-1 to TRBJ1-4; possible D gene TRBD1, 5 bases. The TCR sequence derives from a human donor with active COVID-19. This chain's CDR3 is CSVAGTLGTNEKLFF. In DNA, the CDR3 is TGCAGCGTCGCTGGGACCCTAGGGACTAATGAAAAACTGTTTTTT.